A single sample gave rise to the 15 T cell receptor beta chains below, sequenced in a study of T cells in tuberculosis. Repertoires were generated with immunoSEQ multiplex PCR, while TCRdb's copy carries only in-frame clones and drops some. The sample includes over 25,000 clones, about 90% seen only once; the top ten take around 6.1%. Sequences were obtained from PBMCs. Every receptor here comes from a donor between 10 and 35 years old with latent tuberculosis or without tuberculosis infection.

This clone appeared once. The chain employs TRBV6-5 and TRBJ1-1; 10 positions match TRBD1. Germline CDR1 is MNHEY and CDR2 is SVGAGI. V was pared by 7 bases and J by 5 bases, with 4 bases of the junction left unmatched. CDR3 length: 13 residues. CDR3 DNA: TGTGCCAGCATCAGGACAGGGGGGACTGAAGCTTTCTTT. This gives the protein CASIRTGGTEAFF.

V usage is TRBV6-5 and J usage is TRBJ1-2; D unresolved. This CDR3 is 13 amino acids long. V gave up 6 bases and J gave up 4 bases, with 12 bases separating them. CDR1 and CDR2 (germline): MNHEY, SVGAGI. CDR3 DNA sequence: TGTGCCAGCAGAGAGGGCCTGAGCTATGGCTACACCTTC. Its translation: CASREGLSYGYTF.

V usage is TRBV29-1 and J usage is TRBJ2-7; D possibly corresponds to TRBD1 (6 bases). The V end lost 0 bases, the J end lost 8 bases, and 11 bases lay between the germline ends. The CDR3 is made up of 12 amino acids. CDR1 and CDR2 from the germline V gene are SQVTM and ANQGSEA. The CDR3 DNA is TGCAGCGTTGAAGAACAGGGTGTCCAGCAGTACTTC. Encoded protein: CSVEEQGVQQYF.

V gene TRBV11-2 combines with J gene TRBJ2-7, with D perhaps matching TRBD2 (5 bases). The V gene's germline CDR1 is SGHAT and CDR2 FQNNGV. The CDR3 loop spans 14 amino acids. V lost 1 base and J 3 bases, leaving 10 bases between the germline ends. The CDR3 bases are TGTGCCAGCAGCTTAGGAGACTACAACTACGAGCAGTACTTC. Protein product: CASSLGDYNYEQYF.

The rearrangement uses TRBV27 and TRBJ1-2, with a possible D match to TRBD1 (5 bases). The V end was cut by 6 bases, the J end by 5 bases, with 25 bases between. The CDR3 has 17 residues. The germline CDR1 and CDR2 sequences are MNHEY and SMNVEV (reference sequence). CDR3 nucleotides: TGTGCCAGCAGCGGCAGGGCGAGTCGTCGGGGGGAGTATGGCTACACCTTC. Its translation is CASSGRASRRGEYGYTF.

This clone has just a few counts. This chain uses TRBV13 with TRBJ1-3; tentative D call: TRBD1 (5 bases). The CDR3 sequence is 16 residues long. V was shortened by 5 bases and J by 2 bases, with 16 bases between the two germline ends. The germline gives CDR1 PRHDT, CDR2 FYEKMQ (reference sequence). The CDR3 sequence is CASSPRPPDTGNTIYF. CDR3 sequence (DNA): TGTGCCAGCAGCCCCCGCCCGCCGGACACTGGAAACACCATATATTTT.

J is TRBJ2-3 and V is TRBV10-3; TRBD2 matches 12 bases. Germline V lookup: CDR1 ENHRY, CDR2 SYGVKD. J gave up 4 bases and V 10 bases, and 9 bases lay outside the gene matches. The CDR3 totals 15 residues. The CDR3 nucleotides are TGTGCCACCGCGAAATCTAGCGGGGGGGCAGATACGCAGTATTTT. Its protein product is CATAKSSGGADTQYF.

The rearrangement uses TRBV2 and TRBJ2-1, with TRBD2 as a possible D gene (7 bases). Trimming removed 6 bases from V and 9 bases from J, with 18 bases in between. Germline V CDR1 and CDR2: SNHLY, FYNNEI. The CDR3 length is 14 residues. The CDR3 region is CASSGGRRSGEQFF. The CDR3 nucleotides read TGTGCCAGCAGCGGGGGGCGTCGTTCCGGTGAGCAGTTCTTC.

The chain joins TRBV6-1 to TRBJ1-5; D perhaps matches TRBD1 (5 bases). Trimming took 3 bases from V and 0 from J, leaving 18 bases between them. Germline CDR1 MNHNS, CDR2 SASEGT. This CDR3 is built from 18 residues. The CDR3: CASSDLPGGHYSNQPQHF. CDR3 nucleotide sequence: TGTGCCAGCAGTGACCTCCCGGGCGGACACTATAGCAATCAGCCCCAGCATTTT.

This chain links TRBV15 with TRBJ1-6; TRBD1 matches at 7 bases. CDR1 LNHNV and CDR2 YYDKDF come from the germline V gene (reference sequence). The CDR3 is 15 residues long. After removal of 5 bases from V and 6 bases from J, the junction contained 7 bases not matched to a gene. CDR3 DNA sequence: TGTGCCACCAGCTTGCGGACAGGAGTTAATTCACCCCTCCACTTT. Residues: CATSLRTGVNSPLHF.

V and J are TRBV19 and TRBJ2-2; D is unresolved. From germline, CDR1 is LNHDA and CDR2 SQIVND (reference sequence). The V gene lost 3 bases and the J gene lost 5 bases, with 7 bases spanning the gap. The CDR3 is made up of 13 amino acids. The CDR3 is CASSIYRTGELFF. CDR3 DNA sequence: TGTGCCAGTAGTATCTATCGGACCGGGGAGCTGTTTTTT.

This sequence joins TRBV6-1 and TRBJ2-3; unclear D gene. Germline assignment: CDR1 MNHNS and CDR2 SASEGT. There are 13 residues in the CDR3. V shed 2 bases and J shed 2 bases, with 5 bases lying between them. Here the CDR3 DNA reads TGTGCCAGCAGTGAAATGTACACAGATACGCAGTATTTT. Residues: CASSEMYTDTQYF.

The V call is TRBV5-1, the J call TRBJ2-6, with D unclear. Deletions cut 0 bases from V and 5 bases from J, with 18 bases between. Germline V gene lookup returns CDR1 SGHRS and CDR2 YFSETQ. This CDR3 contains 18 residues. This CDR3 reads CASSLAPGSLWWANVLTF. The CDR3 DNA reads as TGCGCCAGCAGCTTGGCCCCAGGTAGTCTCTGGTGGGCCAACGTCCTGACTTTC.

This rearrangement joins TRBV19 to TRBJ1-5, with D maybe TRBD1 (6 bases). Germline lookup yields CDR1 LNHDA and CDR2 SQIVND (reference sequence). The CDR3 consists of 15 residues. V lost 5 bases and J 2 bases, leaving 13 bases between the germline ends. The CDR3 DNA reads as TGTGCCAGTAGTCTCCGGGACAATGGCAATCAGCCCCAGCATTTT. Its protein is CASSLRDNGNQPQHF.

V is TRBV21-1 and J is TRBJ1-1; the table's D call, TRBD1, has no DNA check behind it. TRBV21-1 is a documented pseudogene. The CDR3 sequence is 15 residues long. The CDR3 sequence is CASSKLIGQNTEAFF. Written as DNA, the CDR3 is TGTGCCAGCAGCAAGCTAATCGGACAGAACACTGAAGCTTTCTTT.